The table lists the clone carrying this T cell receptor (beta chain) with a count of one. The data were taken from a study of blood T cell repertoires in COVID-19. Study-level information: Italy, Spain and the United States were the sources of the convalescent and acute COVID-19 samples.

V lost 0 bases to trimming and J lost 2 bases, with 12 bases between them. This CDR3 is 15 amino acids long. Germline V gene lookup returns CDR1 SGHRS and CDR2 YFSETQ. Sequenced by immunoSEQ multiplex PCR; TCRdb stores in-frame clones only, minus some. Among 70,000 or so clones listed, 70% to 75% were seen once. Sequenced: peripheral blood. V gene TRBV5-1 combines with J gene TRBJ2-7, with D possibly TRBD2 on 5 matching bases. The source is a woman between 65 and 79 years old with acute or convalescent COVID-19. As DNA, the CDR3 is TGCGCCAGCAGCTTGGCCCGGACTGATCCCTACGAGCAGTACTTC. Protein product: CASSLARTDPYEQYF.